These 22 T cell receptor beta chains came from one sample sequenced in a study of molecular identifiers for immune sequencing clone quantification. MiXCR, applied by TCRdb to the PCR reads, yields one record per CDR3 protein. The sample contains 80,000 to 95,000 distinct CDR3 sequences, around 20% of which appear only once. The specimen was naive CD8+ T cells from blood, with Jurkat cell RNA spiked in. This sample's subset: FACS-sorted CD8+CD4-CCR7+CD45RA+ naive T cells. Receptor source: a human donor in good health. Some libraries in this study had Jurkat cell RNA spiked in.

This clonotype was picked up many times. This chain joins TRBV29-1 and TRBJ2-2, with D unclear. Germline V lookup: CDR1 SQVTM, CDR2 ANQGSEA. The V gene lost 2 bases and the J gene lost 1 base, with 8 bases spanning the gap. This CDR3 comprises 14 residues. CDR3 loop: CSVELPRNTGELFF. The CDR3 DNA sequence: TGCAGCGTTGAACTACCACGGAACACCGGGGAGCTGTTTTTT.

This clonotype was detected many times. The CDR3 coding sequence is TGCAGTGCTGTCCGGGTGTCAACTAATGAAAAACTGTTTTTT. It translates to CSAVRVSTNEKLFF. The chain joins TRBV20-1 to TRBJ1-4; D is unresolved. V was trimmed by 5 bases and J by 0 bases, leaving 10 bases between them. The CDR3 has 14 residues. Germline loops: CDR1 DFQATT, CDR2 SNEGSKA (reference sequence).

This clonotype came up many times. DNA for the CDR3: TGCGCCAGCAGCCAAGCTAACAGACAGCCATATTATGGCTACACCTTC. Translating it yields CASSQANRQPYYGYTF. The chain is built from TRBV4-3 and TRBJ1-2; the D gene is possibly TRBD1 (5 bases). The CDR3 extends over 16 amino acids. Per the germline V gene, CDR1 is LGHNA and CDR2 is YSLEER. The V and J ends lost 1 base and 5 bases respectively, with 17 bases between them.

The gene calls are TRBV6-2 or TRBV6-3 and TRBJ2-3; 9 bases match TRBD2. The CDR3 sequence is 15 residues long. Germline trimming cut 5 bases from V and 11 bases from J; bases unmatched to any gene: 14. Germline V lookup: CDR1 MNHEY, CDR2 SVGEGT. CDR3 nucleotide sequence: TGTGCCAGCAGTAATGGACTAGCGAGCGATTGGGTGCAGTATTTT. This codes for CASSNGLASDWVQYF.

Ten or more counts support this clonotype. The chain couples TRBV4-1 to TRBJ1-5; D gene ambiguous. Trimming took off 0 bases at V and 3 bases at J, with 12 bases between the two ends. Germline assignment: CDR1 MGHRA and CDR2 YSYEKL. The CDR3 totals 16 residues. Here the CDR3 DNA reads TGCGCCAGCAGCCAAGAATTCCGACTAGTCAATCAGCCCCAGCATTTT. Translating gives CASSQEFRLVNQPQHF.

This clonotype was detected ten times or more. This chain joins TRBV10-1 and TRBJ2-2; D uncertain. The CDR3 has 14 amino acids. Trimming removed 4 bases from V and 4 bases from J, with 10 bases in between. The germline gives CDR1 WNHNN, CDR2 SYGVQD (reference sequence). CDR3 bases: TGCGCCAGCAGTGCCTTATCGGGCACCGGGGAGCTGTTTTTT. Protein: CASSALSGTGELFF.

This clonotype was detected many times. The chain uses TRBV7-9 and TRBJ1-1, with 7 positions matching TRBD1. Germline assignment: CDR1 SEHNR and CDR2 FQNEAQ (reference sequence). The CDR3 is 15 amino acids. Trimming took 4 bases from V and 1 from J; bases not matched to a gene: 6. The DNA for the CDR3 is TGTGCCAGCAGCTCAACCGGGACAGCGAACACTGAAGCTTTCTTT. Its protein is CASSSTGTANTEAFF.

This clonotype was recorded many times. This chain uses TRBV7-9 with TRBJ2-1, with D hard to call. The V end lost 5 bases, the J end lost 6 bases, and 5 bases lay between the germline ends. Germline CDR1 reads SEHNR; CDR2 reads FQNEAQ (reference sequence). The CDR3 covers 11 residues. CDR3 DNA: TGTGCCAGCAGCCTGATCAATGAGCAGTTCTTC. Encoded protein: CASSLINEQFF.

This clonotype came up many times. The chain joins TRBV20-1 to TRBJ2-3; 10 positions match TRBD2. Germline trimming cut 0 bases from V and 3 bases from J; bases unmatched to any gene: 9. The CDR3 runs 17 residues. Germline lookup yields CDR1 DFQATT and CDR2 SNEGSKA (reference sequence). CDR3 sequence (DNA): TGCAGTGCTAGAGATCGGGGGGATAGCGGGGGGACAGATACGCAGTATTTT. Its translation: CSARDRGDSGGTDTQYF.

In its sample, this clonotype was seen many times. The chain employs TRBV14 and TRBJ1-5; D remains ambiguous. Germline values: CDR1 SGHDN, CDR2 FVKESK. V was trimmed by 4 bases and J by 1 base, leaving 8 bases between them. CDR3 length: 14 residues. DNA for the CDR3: TGTGCCAGCAGCCCCCTTGAGAGCAATCAGCCCCAGCATTTT. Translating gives CASSPLESNQPQHF.

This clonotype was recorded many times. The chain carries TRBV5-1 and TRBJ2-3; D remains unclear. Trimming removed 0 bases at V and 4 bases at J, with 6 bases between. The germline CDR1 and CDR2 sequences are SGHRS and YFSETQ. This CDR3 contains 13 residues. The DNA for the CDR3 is TGCGCCAGCAGCTTGGGTTTGGCAGATACGCAGTATTTT. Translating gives CASSLGLADTQYF. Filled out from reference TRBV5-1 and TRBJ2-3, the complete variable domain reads KAGVTQTPRYLIKTRGQQVTLSCSPISGHRSVSWYQQTPGQGLQFLFEYFSETQRNKGNFPGRFSGRQFSNSRSEMNVSTLELGDSALYLCASSLGLADTQYFGPGTRLTVL.

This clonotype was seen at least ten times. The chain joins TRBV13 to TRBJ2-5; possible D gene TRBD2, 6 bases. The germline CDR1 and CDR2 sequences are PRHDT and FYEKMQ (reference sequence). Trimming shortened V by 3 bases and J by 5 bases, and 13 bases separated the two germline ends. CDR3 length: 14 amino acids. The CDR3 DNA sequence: TGTGCCAGCAGCTTTTGGGGGGAGTCCGAGACCCAGTACTTC. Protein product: CASSFWGESETQYF.

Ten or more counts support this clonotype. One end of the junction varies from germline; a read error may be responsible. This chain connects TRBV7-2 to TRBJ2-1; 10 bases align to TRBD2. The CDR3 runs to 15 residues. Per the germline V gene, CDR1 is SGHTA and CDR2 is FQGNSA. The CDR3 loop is CASSSVAGGYNEQLF. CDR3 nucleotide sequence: TGTGCCAGCAGCTCCGTAGCGGGAGGTTACAATGAGCAGCTCTTC.

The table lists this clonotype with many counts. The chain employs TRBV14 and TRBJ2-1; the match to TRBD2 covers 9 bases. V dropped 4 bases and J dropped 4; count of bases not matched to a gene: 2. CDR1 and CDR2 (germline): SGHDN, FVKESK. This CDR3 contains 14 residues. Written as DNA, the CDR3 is TGTGCCAGCAGCCGTAGCGGGGGTTACAATGAGCAGTTCTTC. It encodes CASSRSGGYNEQFF.

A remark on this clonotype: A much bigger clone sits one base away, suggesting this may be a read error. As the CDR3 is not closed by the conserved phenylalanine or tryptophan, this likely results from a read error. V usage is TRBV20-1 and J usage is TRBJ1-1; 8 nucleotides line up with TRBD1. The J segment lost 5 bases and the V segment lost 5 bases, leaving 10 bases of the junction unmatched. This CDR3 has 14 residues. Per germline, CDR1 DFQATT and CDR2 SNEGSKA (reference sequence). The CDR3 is CSAQADRVGTEAFS. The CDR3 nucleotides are TGCAGTGCTCAAGCGGACAGGGTGGGGACTGAAGCTTTCTCT.

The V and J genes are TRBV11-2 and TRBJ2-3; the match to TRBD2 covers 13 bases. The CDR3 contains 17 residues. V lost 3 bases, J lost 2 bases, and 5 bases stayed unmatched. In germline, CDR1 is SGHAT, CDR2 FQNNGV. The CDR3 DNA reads TGTGCCAGCAGCTTCCCGGGACTAGCGGGATCCACAGATACGCAGTATTTT. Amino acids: CASSFPGLAGSTDTQYF.

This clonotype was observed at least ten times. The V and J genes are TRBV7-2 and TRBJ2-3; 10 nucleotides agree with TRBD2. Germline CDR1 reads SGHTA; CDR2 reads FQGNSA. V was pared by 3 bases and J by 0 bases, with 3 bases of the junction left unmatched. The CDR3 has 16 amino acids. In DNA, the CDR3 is TGTGCCAGCAGCTTGAATAGCGGGGGGAGCACAGATACGCAGTATTTT. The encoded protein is CASSLNSGGSTDTQYF.

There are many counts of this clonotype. Here the CDR3 DNA reads TGTGCCAGCAGCGTAGCCGGAGGTCCCTTCGCGAACACCGGGGAGCTGTTTTTT. This sequence encodes CASSVAGGPFANTGELFF. The genes are TRBV9 and TRBJ2-2, with a weak D call TRBD2 (5 bases). V was pared by 0 bases and J by 0 bases, with 15 bases between. CDR3 length: 18 residues. CDR1 SGDLS and CDR2 YYNGEE come from the germline V gene.

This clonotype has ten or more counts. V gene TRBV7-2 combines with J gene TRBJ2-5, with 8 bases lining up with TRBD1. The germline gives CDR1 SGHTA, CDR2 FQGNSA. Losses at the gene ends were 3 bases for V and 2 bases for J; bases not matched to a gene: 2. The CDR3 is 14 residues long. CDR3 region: CASSLTGDQETQYF. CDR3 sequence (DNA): TGTGCCAGCAGCTTGACAGGGGATCAAGAGACCCAGTACTTC.

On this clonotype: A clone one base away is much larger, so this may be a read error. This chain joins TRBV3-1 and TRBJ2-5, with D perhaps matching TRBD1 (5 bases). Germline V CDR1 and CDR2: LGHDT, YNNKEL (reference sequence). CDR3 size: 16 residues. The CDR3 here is CASSPPDRSNQETQCF. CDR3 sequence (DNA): TGTGCCAGCAGCCCCCCCGACAGATCGAACCAAGAGACCCAGTGCTTC.

CDR3 bases: TGTGCCAGCTGTCTAGGGGGAGGAGCGGGTGGATACGAGCAGTACTTC. Translated, it gives CASCLGGGAGGYEQYF. The V call is TRBV27, the J call TRBJ2-7, with D possibly called TRBD1 or TRBD2 (6 bases each). This CDR3 spans 16 amino acids. The germline V gene has CDR1 MNHEY and CDR2 SMNVEV (reference sequence). V was trimmed by 8 bases and J by 4 bases, leaving 24 bases between them.

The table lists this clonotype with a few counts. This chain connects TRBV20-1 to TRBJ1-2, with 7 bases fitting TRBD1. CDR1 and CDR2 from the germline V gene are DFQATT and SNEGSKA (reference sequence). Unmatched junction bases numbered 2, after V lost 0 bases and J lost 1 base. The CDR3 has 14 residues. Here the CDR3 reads CSAREAGGNYGYTF. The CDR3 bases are TGCAGTGCTAGAGAGGCAGGGGGTAACTATGGCTACACCTTC.